Given below is one T cell receptor (beta chain) in context. Its antigen is as yet unknown. V was shortened by 7 bases and J by 1 base, with 10 bases between the two germline ends. CDR1 and CDR2 from the germline V gene are MNHEY and SVGAGI. This CDR3 is 13 amino acids long. This record belongs to a study of cytomegalovirus exposure and HLA in healthy donors. Study-wide points: The finding came from a later analysis; first-cohort TCR clusters tended to co-occur in the 95 to 150 validation repertoires. Most TCR sequences were seen very rarely across donors, but some public TCRs occurred in many.

The donors were in the roughly 120-subject validation cohort, distinct from the 666-subject first cohort. TCRdb's table, derived via immunoSEQ multiplex PCR, lists solely in-frame clones and lacks some. In the table there are fewer than 250,000 clones, about 83% of which are singletons. Sequences were obtained from PBMCs. This chain links TRBV6-5 with TRBJ1-1; D gene uncertain. This receptor was taken from a woman aged 18-29 years in good health and CMV-seronegative. The CDR3 region is CASNEVRNTEAFF. CDR3 DNA sequence: TGTGCCAGCAACGAAGTGAGGAACACTGAAGCTTTCTTT.